This T cell receptor (beta chain) stems from a study of T cell responses to AZD1222 COVID-19 vaccine. The table came from immunoSEQ multiplex PCR; TCRdb's copy has only in-frame clones and leaves some out. The top ten hold 2.5% to 3% of the sample, which has about 99,000 clones, about 90% seen once. Looked up from germline, CDR1 is MNHEY and CDR2 is SVGEGT. Between the trimmed V and J ends, which lost 2 bases and 10 bases, there was a span of 6 bases. This CDR3 comprises 11 residues. This clone appeared a single time. The sample here was peripheral blood, taken on day 0 of AZD1222 vaccination. The chain joins TRBV6-2 or TRBV6-3 to TRBJ2-1, with D perhaps matching TRBD1 (6 bases). The clonotype comes from an adult in good health. CDR3 nucleotides: TGTGCCAGCAGTTACGGGACAGAGCAGTTCTTC. Amino acid sequence: CASSYGTEQFF.